A selection of T cell receptor beta chains follows, all from one sample in a study of blood T cell repertoires in COVID-19. The assay was immunoSEQ multiplex PCR, and TCRdb's table has in-frame clones only and misses some. The data contain roughly 40,000 clones, more than 70% of them seen just once; the ten biggest clones take up about 2.4%. The material sequenced was peripheral blood. Receptors were obtained from a human donor in a cohort sampled during active COVID-19. The CDR3 runs from the conserved cysteine through the conserved F or W. A D gene is named only where the DNA matches it firmly. Where a row states a size, it is once, few, many or the class of an expanded clone; other rows omit it.

J gene	clone size	D gene	V gene	CDR3 DNA	CDR3 protein
TRBJ1-1	NA	TRBD1	TRBV5-1	TGCGCCAGCAGCCCTCTCTCAGGGGGACACACTGAAGCTTTCTTT	CASSPLSGGHTEAFF
TRBJ2-1	NA	NA	TRBV4-1	TGCGCCAGCAGCCAAGCCCCAGGGAAGCAGTTCTTC	CASSQAPGKQFF
TRBJ1-2	NA	NA	TRBV29-1	TGCAGCGTTGAAGAGGGGTCAGGGGCCCATGGCTACACCTTC	CSVEEGSGAHGYTF
TRBJ1-1	once	NA	TRBV2	TGTGCCAGCAGTCCCAGGGGATCAACTGAAGCTTTCTTT	CASSPRGSTEAFF
TRBJ2-7	once	TRBD1	TRBV5-1	TGCGCCAGCAGCCCGGGACAGGGGAGCTCCTACGAGCAGTACTTC	CASSPGQGSSYEQYF
TRBJ2-5	NA	NA	TRBV6-1	TGTGCCAGCAGTGAAGCGGGGGGATTAGTCCAAGAGACCCAGTACTTC	CASSEAGGLVQETQYF
TRBJ1-4	few	NA	TRBV6-6	TGTGCCAGCAGTTACTCTACAGGGTCGACTAATGAAAAACTGTTTTTT	CASSYSTGSTNEKLFF
TRBJ2-3	NA	NA	TRBV4-1	TGCGCCAGCAGCCAAGATATTACCGGGGGAACCTACACAGATACGCAGTATTTT	CASSQDITGGTYTDTQYF
TRBJ1-3	NA	TRBD1	TRBV5-4	TGTGCCAGCAGCTCGCAGGGGGCGCGAGGAAACACCATATATTTT	CASSSQGARGNTIYF
TRBJ2-7	NA	TRBD1	TRBV27	TGTGCCAGCTCAACAGGGGCGAACTACGAGCAGTACTTC	CASSTGANYEQYF
TRBJ2-2	NA	NA	TRBV27	TGTGCCAGCAGACCCTCCCAACAGGCTCGCACCGGGGAGCTGTTTTTT	CASRPSQQARTGELFF
TRBJ1-3	once	NA	TRBV19	TGTGCCAGTCGCTGGGCGTCTGGAAACACCATATATTTT	CASRWASGNTIYF
TRBJ2-7	NA	NA	TRBV7-2	TGTGCCAGCAGCTCTCTGACTAGAGCGGACGAGCAGTACTTC	CASSSLTRADEQYF
TRBJ2-1	NA	NA	TRBV15	TGTGCCACCAGCAGAGATAAGGGGGTCCACAATGAGCAGTTCTTC	CATSRDKGVHNEQFF
TRBJ2-5	NA	NA	TRBV5-4	TGTGCCAGCAGCTTGAGCTCGATACAAGAGACCCAGTACTTC	CASSLSSIQETQYF
TRBJ1-4	NA	NA	TRBV19	TGTGCCACTAGGGAGAGAACTAATGAAAAACTGTTTTTT	CATRERTNEKLFF
TRBJ1-5	NA	TRBD1	TRBV6-2/TRBV6-3	TGTGCCAGCAGTCCGAGTCCCGGGACAGGGAGTGGGACGAATCAGCCCCAGCATTTT	CASSPSPGTGSGTNQPQHF
TRBJ2-5	NA	TRBD1	TRBV30	TGTGCCTGGAGTGCCCGGACAGGCCGCCAAGAGACCCAGTACTTC	CAWSARTGRQETQYF
TRBJ2-2	NA	TRBD1	TRBV2	TGTGCCAGCAAGGGACAGGGAATAGAGACCGGGGAGCTGTTTTTT	CASKGQGIETGELFF
TRBJ2-2	few	NA	TRBV30	TGTGCCTGGAATCGTATCGCGGCCGGGGAGCTGTTTTTT	CAWNRIAAGELFF
TRBJ2-3	NA	TRBD1	TRBV2	TGTGCCAGCAGTGATGACAGGGGGACAGATACGCAGTATTTT	CASSDDRGTDTQYF
TRBJ2-5	NA	NA	TRBV6-5	TGTGCCAGCAGCCGCGGGGTAGGCCCACAAGAGACCCAGTACTTC	CASSRGVGPQETQYF
TRBJ2-7	NA	TRBD2	TRBV6-1	TGTGCCAGCAGTGATAGTAGCGGGGGGAGATACGAGCAGTACTTC	CASSDSSGGRYEQYF
TRBJ1-2	few	NA	TRBV7-2	TGTGCCAGCAGCTTAGCTGGAGGCGAACGCTATGGCTACACCTTC	CASSLAGGERYGYTF
TRBJ1-1	NA	TRBD1	TRBV4-1	TGCGCCAGCAGCCAAGATTACTTAGGGACAGGCAGTCTATTCTTT	CASSQDYLGTGSLFF
TRBJ1-2	few	NA	TRBV6-1	TGTGCCAGCAGTGAGTGGACTAAAGGAGCTAACTATGGCTACACCTTC	CASSEWTKGANYGYTF
TRBJ2-1	NA	TRBD2	TRBV6-1	TGTGCCAGCAGTGAGCTCCCGGTCGAAGCGGGGGCCTACAATGAGCAGTTCTTC	CASSELPVEAGAYNEQFF
TRBJ2-7	NA	NA	TRBV12-3/TRBV12-4	TGTGCCAGCAGTCCCTCGGGCTACGAGCAGTACTTC	CASSPSGYEQYF
TRBJ2-1	medium-sized	TRBD2	TRBV3-1/TRBV3-2	TGTGCCAGCAGCCCCAGGTACGGGGGGGCCCGGGGCAATGAGCAGTTCTTC	CASSPRYGGARGNEQFF
TRBJ1-6	once	TRBD1	TRBV14	TGTGCCAGCAGCCAATTGACAGGGGCGCCCCTCCACTTT	CASSQLTGAPLHF
TRBJ2-5	NA	NA	TRBV19	TGTGCCAGTAGTATCGGGGGACAGCCCGAGACCCAGTACTTC	CASSIGGQPETQYF
TRBJ2-7	NA	TRBD1	TRBV3-1/TRBV3-2	TGTGCCAGCAGCCGTAAGACAGGGAGCTACGAGCAGTACTTC	CASSRKTGSYEQYF
TRBJ2-5	NA	NA	TRBV5-1	TGCGCCAGCAGGACGGACTGGCAAGAGACCCAGTACTTC	CASRTDWQETQYF
TRBJ1-1	NA	NA	TRBV5-4	TGTGCCAGCAGCTTTGCAAAGCCGAACACTGAAGCTTTCTTT	CASSFAKPNTEAFF
TRBJ2-6	NA	NA	TRBV3-1/TRBV3-2	TGTGCCAGCAGCCCGTCTGGGGCCAACGTCCTGACTTTC	CASSPSGANVLTF
TRBJ1-5	few	NA	TRBV5-1	TGCGCCAGCAGCTCGGGGGGGATCAATCAGCCCCAGCATTTT	CASSSGGINQPQHF
TRBJ2-3	NA	TRBD2	TRBV7-9	TGTGCCAGCAGCATAAGGCCTAGCGGGGCGGTAGATACGCAGTATTTT	CASSIRPSGAVDTQYF
TRBJ2-2	NA	TRBD2	TRBV5-1	TGCGCCAGCAGCTCTCCGGGACTAGCGAACACCGGGGAGCTGTTTTTT	CASSSPGLANTGELFF
TRBJ1-4	few	NA	TRBV5-1	TGCGCCAGCAGCTTGGACGGGGATGGGAAACTGTTTTTT	CASSLDGDGKLFF
TRBJ2-5	NA	TRBD2	TRBV10-3	TGTGCCATCAGTGAGACCCGGACTAGGGATGGGGAGACCCAGTACTTC	CAISETRTRDGETQYF
TRBJ2-1	NA	NA	TRBV11-2	TGTGCCAGCAGCTTACCAGGGGGGAAGGGGAGCTCCTACAATGAGCAGTTCTTC	CASSLPGGKGSSYNEQFF
TRBJ1-6	NA	NA	TRBV6-5	TGTGCCAGCAGTAATCGACAGAATTCACCCCTCCACTTT	CASSNRQNSPLHF
TRBJ2-7	NA	NA	TRBV6-2/TRBV6-3	TGTGCCAGCAGTTACCGGATCTCACAGGACCCCAAATACGAGCAGTACTTC	CASSYRISQDPKYEQYF
TRBJ2-7	NA	TRBD2	TRBV12-3/TRBV12-4	TGTGCCAGCATCAGGACTAGCGGGGGGGAACAGTACTTC	CASIRTSGGEQYF
TRBJ1-6	NA	NA	TRBV19	TGTGCCAGTAGTACTGGACGCCGGACAGCGACCTCAGAGGCCCTCCACTTT	CASSTGRRTATSEALHF
TRBJ1-3	NA	NA	TRBV11-2	TGTGCCAGCAGCCCGGGGGGCGCTGGAAACACCATATATTTT	CASSPGGAGNTIYF
TRBJ2-7	NA	NA	TRBV27	TGTGCCAGCAGTTTATTGTTGGAGGTAAGTGAGTACTTC	CASSLLLEVSEYF
TRBJ2-5	NA	NA	TRBV12-3/TRBV12-4	TGTGCCAGCAGTTCCGGGGGTCGAGAGACCCAGTACTTC	CASSSGGRETQYF
TRBJ2-5	NA	NA	TRBV19	TGTGCCAGTAGTATAGGTTGGGCAGGGAAAGAGACCCAGTACTTC	CASSIGWAGKETQYF
TRBJ2-1	NA	NA	TRBV18	TGTGCCAGCTCACCACCAGGCGGGGCCAATGAGCAGTTCTTC	CASSPPGGANEQFF
TRBJ1-1	NA	NA	TRBV6-6	TGTGCCAGCAAGTCAGGGGTGGAGACTGAAGCTTTCTTT	CASKSGVETEAFF